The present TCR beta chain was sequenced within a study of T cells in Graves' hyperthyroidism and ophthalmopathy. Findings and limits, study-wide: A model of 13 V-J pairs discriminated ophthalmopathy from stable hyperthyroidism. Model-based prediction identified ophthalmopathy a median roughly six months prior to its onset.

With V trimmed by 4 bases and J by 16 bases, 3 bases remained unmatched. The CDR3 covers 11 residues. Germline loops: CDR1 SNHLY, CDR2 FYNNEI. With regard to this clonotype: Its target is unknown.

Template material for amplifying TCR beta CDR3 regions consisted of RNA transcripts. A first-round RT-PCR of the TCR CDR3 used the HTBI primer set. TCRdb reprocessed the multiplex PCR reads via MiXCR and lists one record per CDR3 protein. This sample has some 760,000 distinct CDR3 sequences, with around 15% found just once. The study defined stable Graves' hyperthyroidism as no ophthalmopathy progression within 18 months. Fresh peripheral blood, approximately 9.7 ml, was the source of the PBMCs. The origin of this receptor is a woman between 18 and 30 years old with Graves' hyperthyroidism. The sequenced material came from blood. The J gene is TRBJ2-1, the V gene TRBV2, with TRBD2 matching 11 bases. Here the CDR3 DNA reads TGTGCCAGCAGTGCGGGGACTAGCGGATTCTTC. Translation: CASSAGTSGFF.